A single sample is the source of the 13 T cell receptor beta chains below, sequenced in a study of blood T cell repertoires in COVID-19 (TCRdb year 2020). Library construction relied on the immunoSEQ multiplex PCR assay. This is the immuneACCESS table as TCRdb keeps it, with only in-frame sequences that have V and J called. A part of the clones is gone; compared with another copy, unresolved V genes explain less than half, and the rest is unexplained. The sample yields some 200,000 clones; 70% to 90% were counted once. The ten largest clones add up to 4.5% to 7.5% of the sample. Material: peripheral blood. These receptors were obtained from a man aged 80 or over with acute or convalescent COVID-19.

The chain carries TRBV27 and TRBJ2-2; possible D gene TRBD1, 6 bases. The V end lost 6 bases, the J end lost 5 bases, and 13 bases lay between the germline ends. The CDR3 loop spans 14 amino acids. CDR1 is MNHEY, CDR2 SMNVEV, per germline (reference sequence). In nucleotides, the CDR3 is TGTGCCAGCAGAAAATATGGACAGACCGGGGAGCTGTTTTTT. It codes for CASRKYGQTGELFF.

The chain is built from TRBV25-1 and TRBJ2-1; weak D call: TRBD1 (7 bases). This CDR3 contains 15 residues. Germline V gives CDR1 MGHDK, CDR2 SYGVNS. Between the trimmed V and J ends, which lost 6 bases and 2 bases, there was a span of 14 bases. This CDR3 is CASRFGGGAYNEQFF. The DNA for the CDR3 is TGTGCCAGCAGATTCGGAGGGGGCGCCTACAATGAGCAGTTCTTC. The variable domain in full, with the rest retrieved from reference TRBV25-1 and TRBJ2-1, is EADIYQTPRYLVIGTGKKITLECSQTMGHDKMYWYQQDPGMELHLIHYSYGVNSTEKGDLSSESTVSRIRTEHFPLTLESARPSHTSQYLCASRFGGGAYNEQFFGPGTRLTVL.

A note on this clone: Germline and junction disagree at one end, which may indicate a read error. The chain employs TRBV27 and TRBJ2-3; TRBD2 aligns across 14 bases. This CDR3 contains 13 residues. CDR1 and CDR2 (germline): MNHEY, SMNVEV (reference sequence). The CDR3 sequence: CASRNGTSGSGDF. CDR3 nucleotide sequence: TGTGCCAGCAGAAATGGGACTAGCGGGAGCGGGGATTTT.

The chain employs TRBV28 and TRBJ2-7; 7 bases align to TRBD2. V shed 5 bases, J shed 6 bases, and the junction held 7 bases outside the gene matches. The CDR3 sequence is 13 residues long. Germline CDR1 and CDR2: MDHEN and SYDVKM. CDR3 DNA: TGTGCCAGCAGTGCGGGAGTTAGTTTCGAGCAGTACTTC. Translating gives CASSAGVSFEQYF. Looking up the rest from reference TRBV28 and TRBJ2-7 gives the full variable domain: DVKVTQSSRYLVKRTGEKVFLECVQDMDHENMFWYRQDPGLGLRLIYFSYDVKMKEKGDIPEGYSVSREKKERFSLILESASTNQTSMYLCASSAGVSFEQYFGPGTRLTVT.

The genes are TRBV10-3 and TRBJ2-3; possible D gene TRBD1, 6 bases. The germline CDR1 and CDR2 sequences are ENHRY and SYGVKD. CDR3 size: 14 residues. V was clipped by 5 bases and J by 0 bases, with 9 bases between them. The CDR3 reads CAISRTVSTDTQYF. CDR3 nucleotides: TGTGCCATCAGTAGGACAGTGAGCACAGATACGCAGTATTTT.

The chain employs TRBV5-1 and TRBJ2-1; 8 bases map to TRBD2. This CDR3 contains 15 residues. Trimming cost V 0 bases and J 7 bases; bases outside gene matches: 6. CDR1 and CDR2 (germline): SGHRS, YFSETQ. DNA of the CDR3: TGCGCCAGCAGCTTGGCTGGGACTAGGGGGAATGAGCAGTTCTTC. Amino acids: CASSLAGTRGNEQFF.

The rearrangement uses TRBV29-1 and TRBJ2-3; 8 positions match TRBD2. V gave up 4 bases and J gave up 5 bases; unmatched junction bases: 5. The CDR3 sequence is 13 residues long. Germline V lookup: CDR1 SQVTM, CDR2 ANQGSEA. The CDR3 sequence is CSVVGREVDTQYF. In nucleotides, the CDR3 is TGCAGCGTTGTTGGGCGGGAGGTAGATACGCAGTATTTT.

The gene calls are TRBV3-1 (or the pseudogene TRBV3-2) and TRBJ2-7, with D perhaps TRBD1 (6 bases). The CDR3 sequence is 13 residues long. With 5 bases removed from V and 2 bases from J, the gap between germline ends came to 10 bases. Germline CDR1 and CDR2: LGHDT and YNNKEL (reference sequence). CDR3 bases: TGTGCCAGCAGCGACAGGCTAACCTACGAGCAGTACTTC. Its translation is CASSDRLTYEQYF.

CDR3: CASSQSRTGGGTDTQYF. The CDR3 DNA reads TGTGCCAGCAGCCAAAGCCGGACAGGGGGAGGCACAGATACGCAGTATTTT. The V and J genes are TRBV2 and TRBJ2-3, with TRBD1 matching over 10 bases. The V gene end was trimmed by 6 bases and the J gene end by 1 base; junction bases not matched to a gene: 10. The CDR3 totals 17 residues. Germline-derived CDR1 and CDR2 are SNHLY and FYNNEI.

Here the CDR3 reads CASSPTSGAKQYF. The CDR3 DNA sequence: TGTGCCAGCAGCCCGACTAGCGGAGCAAAGCAGTACTTC. V and J are TRBV7-6 and TRBJ2-7; TRBD2 matches 9 bases. The CDR3 sequence is 13 residues long. V was pared by 5 bases and J by 8 bases, with 7 bases of the junction left unmatched. Germline V gene lookup returns CDR1 SGHVS and CDR2 FNYEAQ.

This clone was picked up a small number of times. The V call is TRBV5-1, the J call TRBJ2-1; 7 positions match TRBD1. The CDR3 has 15 amino acids. V was clipped by 0 bases and J by 5 bases; unmatched bases: 5. The V gene's germline CDR1 is SGHRS and CDR2 YFSETQ. The CDR3 nucleotides are TGCGCCAGCAGCTTGGTAGGGGGCGAGAACAATGAGCAGTTCTTC. Encoded protein: CASSLVGGENNEQFF.

The sample holds a few counts of this clone. The chain carries TRBV29-1 and TRBJ2-4; TRBD2 is a possible D gene (5 bases). Deletions cut 5 bases from V and 7 bases from J, with 6 bases between. Germline values: CDR1 SQVTM, CDR2 ANQGSEA. The CDR3 has 10 amino acids. This CDR3 reads CSVRTNIQYF. CDR3 DNA sequence: TGCAGCGTTCGGACTAACATTCAGTACTTC.

The chain combines TRBV6-6 with TRBJ2-7, with D possibly being TRBD2 (6 bases). Germline V gene sequence: CDR1 MNHNY, CDR2 SVGAGI (reference sequence). The CDR3 is 14 residues long. V lost 0 bases and J lost 4, with 10 bases in between. The CDR3 DNA reads as TGTGCCAGCAGTTACTCGCGGGACGGTTACGAGCAGTACGTC. Protein: CASSYSRDGYEQYV.